The clone carrying this TCR beta chain has just one count. Some clones are missing from TCRdb's copy, which holds only in-frame ones; the method was immunoSEQ multiplex PCR. Of about 370,000 clones detected, approximately 88% appear once; the ten largest clones hold around 3%. V was pared by 3 bases and J by 5 bases, with 16 bases between. From germline, CDR1 is SQVTM and CDR2 ANQGSEA. The CDR3 covers 14 residues. The record originates from a study of blood T cell repertoires in COVID-19. Background on the study: Sources were T cells, B-cell-depleted T cells, or PBMCs; the material itself was cDNA or gDNA.

V usage is TRBV29-1 and J usage is TRBJ1-1, with D tentatively TRBD1 (5 bases). The clonotype was recovered from a woman in her twenties or thirties with COVID-19, enrolled during active disease. The source material was peripheral blood. In DNA form, the CDR3 reads TGCAGCGTTGAGACAGCCGCTCATAGGACTGAAGCTTTCTTT. This encodes CSVETAAHRTEAFF.